What follows are 14 T cell receptor beta chains derived from one specimen sequenced in a study of cytotoxic CD8 clonotypes in ibrutinib-treated CLL. Repertoires were generated with immunoSEQ multiplex PCR, while TCRdb's copy carries only in-frame clones and drops some. Of about 76,000 clones listed, just over 85% are singletons. The input for sequencing was PBMCs, taken before ibrutinib treatment. Receptors originate from a human donor with chronic lymphocytic leukemia.

The J gene is TRBJ1-2, the V gene TRBV20-1; unclear D gene. V dropped 7 bases and J dropped 6 bases, with 12 bases sitting between them. This CDR3 contains 11 residues. The germline gives CDR1 DFQATT, CDR2 SNEGSKA (reference sequence). The CDR3 reads CSGTEHHGYTF. The CDR3 coding sequence is TGCAGTGGGACGGAGCATCATGGCTACACCTTC.

The chain recombines TRBV5-1 with TRBJ2-5, with D hard to call. The CDR3 loop spans 13 amino acids. The germline V and J ends were trimmed by 2 bases and 3 bases, with 8 bases remaining between them. CDR1 is SGHRS and CDR2 is YFSETQ in the germline V gene. This CDR3 is CASSFLGEETQYF. Here the CDR3 DNA reads TGCGCCAGCAGCTTTCTGGGCGAAGAGACCCAGTACTTC. The variable domain in full, completed from reference TRBV5-1 and TRBJ2-5, reads KAGVTQTPRYLIKTRGQQVTLSCSPISGHRSVSWYQQTPGQGLQFLFEYFSETQRNKGNFPGRFSGRQFSNSRSEMNVSTLELGDSALYLCASSFLGEETQYFGPGTRLLVL.

The rearrangement uses TRBV25-1 and TRBJ2-7, with D tentatively TRBD1 or TRBD2 (5 bases each). Per the germline V gene, CDR1 is MGHDK and CDR2 is SYGVNS. The CDR3 covers 15 residues. V lost 1 base and J lost 2, with 12 bases in between. The CDR3 loop reads CASSESGTVTYEQYF. Here the CDR3 DNA reads TGTGCCAGCAGTGAATCCGGGACGGTGACCTACGAGCAGTACTTC.

The gene calls are TRBV11-2 and TRBJ1-4; the D gene is possibly TRBD1 (6 bases). Germline V lookup: CDR1 SGHAT, CDR2 FQNNGV. Between the trimmed V and J ends, which lost 6 bases and 11 bases, there was a span of 16 bases. The CDR3 runs to 13 residues. The CDR3 region is CASREVGQGKLFF. CDR3 in DNA: TGTGCCAGCAGGGAGGTAGGGCAGGGGAAACTGTTTTTT.

This chain uses TRBV6-1 with TRBJ1-5; TRBD1 aligns across 11 bases. Looked up from germline, CDR1 is MNHNS and CDR2 is SASEGT. J lost 4 bases, V lost 6 bases, and 5 bases had no gene match. There are 15 residues in the CDR3. This CDR3 is CASRGQGGINQPQHF. The CDR3 coding sequence is TGTGCCAGCAGGGGACAGGGGGGGATTAATCAGCCCCAGCATTTT.

The rearrangement joins TRBV4-2 to TRBJ2-7; 7 bases line up with TRBD2. Germline V gives CDR1 LGHNA, CDR2 YNFKEQ. The length of the CDR3 is 14 residues. With 8 bases clipped from V and 3 bases from J, the junction kept 10 bases outside the gene matches. For the CDR3, the DNA is TGTGCCAGCGGTACGCGGGAGATCGGCTACGAGCAGTACTTC. Its protein product is CASGTREIGYEQYF.

The chain couples TRBV7-2 to TRBJ2-7; maybe TRBD2 (6 bases). The CDR3 is 15 amino acids. CDR1 is SGHTA, CDR2 FQGNSA, per germline. Deletions cut 1 base from V and 4 bases from J, with 14 bases between. The chain's CDR3 is CASSLVGGSDYEQYF. In DNA form, the CDR3 reads TGTGCCAGCAGCTTAGTGGGGGGATCAGATTACGAGCAGTACTTC.

The V and J genes are TRBV4-1 and TRBJ1-3; D unresolved. V gave up 4 bases and J gave up 0 bases, with 16 bases separating them. The CDR3 length is 17 residues. Per the germline V gene, CDR1 is MGHRA and CDR2 is YSYEKL. For the CDR3, the DNA is TGCGCCAGCAGCCTAGACGGGCAGACTTTCTCTGGAAACACCATATATTTT. Its protein is CASSLDGQTFSGNTIYF.

This clone was recorded once. This chain uses TRBV7-9 with TRBJ2-1, with D unclear. Germline V gene sequence: CDR1 SEHNR, CDR2 FQNEAQ (reference sequence). V was pared by 5 bases and J by 9 bases, with 8 bases between. The CDR3 extends over 11 amino acids. The CDR3, as DNA: TGTGCCAGCAGCCCCATCGTTGAGCAGTTCTTC. Translating gives CASSPIVEQFF.

The chain carries TRBV28 and TRBJ1-4, with a weak D call TRBD1 (6 bases). Per germline, CDR1 MDHEN and CDR2 SYDVKM. The CDR3 is made up of 21 amino acids. Trimming removed 1 base from V and 0 bases from J, with 24 bases in between. The DNA of the CDR3 is TGTGCCAGCAGTTTATTTACTCTCGGGGGCCTAATAAGAGCAACTAATGAAAAACTGTTTTTT. This gives the protein CASSLFTLGGLIRATNEKLFF.

This clone was seen once. CDR3 loop: CAWSEWTKGNTEAFF. The CDR3 coding sequence is TGTGCCTGGAGTGAATGGACGAAAGGGAACACTGAAGCTTTCTTT. The gene calls are TRBV30 and TRBJ1-1, with D hard to call. This CDR3 region has 15 residues. Germline V gene data show CDR1 as GTSNPN and CDR2 as SVGIG (reference sequence). V lost 1 base and J 1 base, leaving 13 bases between the germline ends. The whole variable domain, remainder taken from reference TRBV30 and TRBJ1-1, is SQTIHQWPATLVQPVGSPLSLECTVEGTSNPNLYWYRQAAGRGLQLLFYSVGIGQISSEVPQNLSASRPQDRQFILSSKKLLLSDSGFYLCAWSEWTKGNTEAFFGQGTRLTVV.

The CDR3 loop reads CASSQITPNTEAFF. The CDR3 DNA is TGTGCCAGCAGCCAGATAACTCCGAACACTGAAGCTTTCTTT. V usage is TRBV11-2 and J usage is TRBJ1-1; D remains unclear. The CDR3 loop spans 14 amino acids. Germline-derived CDR1 and CDR2 are SGHAT and FQNNGV. V was trimmed by 5 bases and J by 1 base, leaving 11 bases between them.

This clone was picked up one time. The chain couples TRBV6-5 to TRBJ1-1; a possible D gene is TRBD1 (5 bases). The CDR3 consists of 14 residues. The germline V gene encodes CDR1 MNHEY and CDR2 SVGAGI. V was trimmed by 7 bases and J by 1 base, leaving 13 bases between them. In DNA form, the CDR3 reads TGTGCCAGCATCCCTCGCACAGGGAACACTGAAGCTTTCTTT. Its protein is CASIPRTGNTEAFF.

The chain links TRBV7-6 to TRBJ2-7, with D perhaps TRBD2 (7 bases). The ends were cut back, 5 bases at V and 6 bases at J, with 17 bases in the middle. From germline, CDR1 is SGHVS and CDR2 FNYEAQ. The CDR3 is 14 residues long. In nucleotides, the CDR3 is TGTGCCAGCAGCCCGGGGGGACAACTCTCCGAGCAGTACTTC. Translation: CASSPGGQLSEQYF.